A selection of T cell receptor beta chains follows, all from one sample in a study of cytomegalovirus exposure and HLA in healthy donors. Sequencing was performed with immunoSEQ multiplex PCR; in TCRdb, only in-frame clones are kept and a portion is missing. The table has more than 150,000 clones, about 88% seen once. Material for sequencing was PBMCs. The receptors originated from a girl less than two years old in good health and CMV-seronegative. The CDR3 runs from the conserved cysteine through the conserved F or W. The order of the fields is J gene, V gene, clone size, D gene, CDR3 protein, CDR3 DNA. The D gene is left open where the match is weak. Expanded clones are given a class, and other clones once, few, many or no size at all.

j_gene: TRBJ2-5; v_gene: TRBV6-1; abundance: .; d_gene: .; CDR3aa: CASSQRDRQETQYF; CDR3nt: TGTGCCAGCAGCCAGAGAGACAGGCAAGAGACCCAGTACTTC
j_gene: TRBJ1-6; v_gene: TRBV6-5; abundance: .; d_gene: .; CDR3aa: CASRQGPYNSPLHF; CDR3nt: TGTGCCAGCAGACAGGGTCCCTATAATTCACCCCTCCACTTT
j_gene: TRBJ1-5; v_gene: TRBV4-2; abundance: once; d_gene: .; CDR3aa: CASSQAPRQPQHF; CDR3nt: TGTGCCAGCAGCCAAGCTCCGCGTCAGCCCCAGCATTTT
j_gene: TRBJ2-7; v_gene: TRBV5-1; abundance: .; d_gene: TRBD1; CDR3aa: CASSGDRDAAYEQYF; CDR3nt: TGCGCCAGCAGCGGGGACAGGGATGCGGCCTACGAGCAGTACTTC
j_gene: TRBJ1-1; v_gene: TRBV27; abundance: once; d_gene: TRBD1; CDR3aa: CASSLAGTGTFF; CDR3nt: TGTGCCAGCAGTTTAGCGGGGACAGGGACTTTCTTT
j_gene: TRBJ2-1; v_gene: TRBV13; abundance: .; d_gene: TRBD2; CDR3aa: CASSINSGGANEQFF; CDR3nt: TGTGCCAGCAGCATAAATAGCGGGGGGGCCAATGAGCAGTTCTTC
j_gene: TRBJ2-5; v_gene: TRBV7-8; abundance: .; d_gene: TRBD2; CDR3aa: CASSLTRTSLKETQYF; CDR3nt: TGTGCCAGCAGCTTAACCCGGACTAGCTTGAAAGAGACCCAGTACTTC
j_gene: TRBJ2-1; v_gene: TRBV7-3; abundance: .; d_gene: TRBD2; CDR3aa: CASSSMTSGGAEGEQFF; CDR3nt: TGTGCCAGCAGCTCGATGACTAGCGGGGGCGCGGAAGGTGAGCAGTTCTTC
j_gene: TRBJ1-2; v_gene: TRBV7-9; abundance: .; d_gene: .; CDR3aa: CASSLPGDYGYTF; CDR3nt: TGTGCCAGCAGCTTACCAGGGGACTATGGCTACACCTTC
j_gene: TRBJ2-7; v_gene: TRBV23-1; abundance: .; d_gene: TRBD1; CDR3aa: CASTSGGPYEQYF; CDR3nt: TGCGCCAGCACCTCAGGGGGACCCTACGAGCAGTACTTC
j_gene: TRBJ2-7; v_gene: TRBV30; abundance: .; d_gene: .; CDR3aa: CAWSDITGRVSYEQYF; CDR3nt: TGTGCCTGGAGTGATATTACGGGCAGGGTGTCCTACGAGCAGTACTTC
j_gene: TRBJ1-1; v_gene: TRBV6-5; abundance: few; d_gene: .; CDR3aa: CASSWQGNTEAFF; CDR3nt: TGTGCCAGCAGTTGGCAGGGGAACACTGAAGCTTTCTTT
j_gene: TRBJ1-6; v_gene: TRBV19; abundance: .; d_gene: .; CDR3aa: CASSIGGYNSPLHF; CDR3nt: TGTGCCAGTAGTATCGGGGGTTATAATTCACCCCTCCACTTT
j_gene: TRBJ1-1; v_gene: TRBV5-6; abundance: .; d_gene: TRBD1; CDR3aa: CASSLLDRGEAFF; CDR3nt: TGTGCCAGCAGCCTACTGGACAGGGGTGAAGCTTTCTTT
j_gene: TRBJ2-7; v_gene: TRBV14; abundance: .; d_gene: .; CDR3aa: CASSHRGTSEQYF; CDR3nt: TGTGCCAGCAGCCATCGGGGAACCAGCGAGCAGTACTTC
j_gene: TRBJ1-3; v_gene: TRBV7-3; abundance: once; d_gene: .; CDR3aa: CAKVSGNSSGNTIYF; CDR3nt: TGTGCCAAAGTATCCGGAAACAGCTCTGGAAACACCATATATTTT
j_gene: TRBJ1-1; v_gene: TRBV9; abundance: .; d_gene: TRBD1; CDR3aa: CASSLRQGSTEAFF; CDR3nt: TGTGCCAGCAGCCTCCGACAGGGATCCACTGAAGCTTTCTTT
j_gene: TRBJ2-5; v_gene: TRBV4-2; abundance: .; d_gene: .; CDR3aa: CASRSIGGGQETQYF; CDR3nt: TGTGCCAGCAGATCAATAGGAGGTGGCCAAGAGACCCAGTACTTC
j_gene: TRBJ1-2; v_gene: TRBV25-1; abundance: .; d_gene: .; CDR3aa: CASSQGIMDGYTF; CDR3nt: TGTGCCAGCAGTCAGGGGATAATGGATGGCTACACCTTC
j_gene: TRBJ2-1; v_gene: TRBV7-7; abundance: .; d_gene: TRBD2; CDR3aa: CASSRLAGGYNEQFF; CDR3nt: TGTGCTAGCAGCCGACTAGCGGGGGGGTACAATGAGCAGTTCTTC
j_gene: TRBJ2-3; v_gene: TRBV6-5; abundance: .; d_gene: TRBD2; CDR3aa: CASRPAGEYTDTQYF; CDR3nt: TGTGCCAGCAGGCCAGCGGGGGAATACACAGATACGCAGTATTTT
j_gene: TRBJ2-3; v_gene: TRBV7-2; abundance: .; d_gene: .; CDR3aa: CASSYGLVTDTQYF; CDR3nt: TGTGCCAGCAGCTATGGACTGGTCACAGATACGCAGTATTTT
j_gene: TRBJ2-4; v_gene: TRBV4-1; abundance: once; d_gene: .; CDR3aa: CASSPGLRDGIQYF; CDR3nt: TGCGCCAGCAGCCCGGGACTTCGAGACGGCATTCAGTACTTC
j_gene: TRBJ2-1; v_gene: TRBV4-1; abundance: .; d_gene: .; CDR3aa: CASNSGTNNEQFF; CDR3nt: TGCGCCAGCAATTCCGGGACAAACAATGAGCAGTTCTTC
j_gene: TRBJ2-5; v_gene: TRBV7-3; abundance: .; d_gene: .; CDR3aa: CASSLSRGETQYF; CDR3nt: TGTGCCAGCAGCTTAAGCCGGGGGGAGACCCAGTACTTC
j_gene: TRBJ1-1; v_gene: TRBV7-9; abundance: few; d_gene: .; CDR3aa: CASSLEQGNTEAFF; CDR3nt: TGTGCCAGCAGCTTAGAACAGGGTAACACTGAAGCTTTCTTT
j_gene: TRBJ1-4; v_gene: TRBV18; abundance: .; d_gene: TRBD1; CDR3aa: CASSPRDRGNEKLFF; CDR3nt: TGTGCCAGCTCACCCCGCGACAGGGGGAATGAAAAACTGTTTTTT
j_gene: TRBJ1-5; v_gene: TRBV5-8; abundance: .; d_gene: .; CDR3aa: CASSPGQRNQPQHF; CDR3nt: TGTGCCAGCAGCCCCGGACAGCGCAATCAGCCCCAGCATTTT
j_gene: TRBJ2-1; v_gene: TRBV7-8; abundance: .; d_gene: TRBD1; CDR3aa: CASRMTRDRHNEQFF; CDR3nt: TGTGCCAGCAGAATGACCCGGGACAGGCACAATGAGCAGTTCTTC
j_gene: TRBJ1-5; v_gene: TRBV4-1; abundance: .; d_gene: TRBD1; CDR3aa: CASSQDRGFQPQHF; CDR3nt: TGCGCCAGCAGCCAGGACAGGGGATTTCAGCCCCAGCATTTT
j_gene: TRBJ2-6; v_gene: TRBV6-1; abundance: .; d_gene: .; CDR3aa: CASSKSGEGANVLTF; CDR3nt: TGTGCCAGCAGTAAATCAGGGGAGGGGGCCAACGTCCTGACTTTC
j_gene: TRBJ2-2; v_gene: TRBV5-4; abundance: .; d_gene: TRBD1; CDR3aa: CASSFGTGRTTGELFF; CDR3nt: TGTGCCAGCAGCTTTGGGACAGGGAGGACCACCGGGGAGCTGTTTTTT
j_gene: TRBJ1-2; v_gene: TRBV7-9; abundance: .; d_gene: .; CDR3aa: CASSLRLKVGYTF; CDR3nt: TGTGCCAGCAGCTTAAGACTGAAAGTTGGCTACACCTTC
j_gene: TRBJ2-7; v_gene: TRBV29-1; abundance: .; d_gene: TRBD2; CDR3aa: CSVRRGLADEQYF; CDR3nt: TGCAGCGTGAGAAGGGGACTAGCGGATGAGCAGTACTTC
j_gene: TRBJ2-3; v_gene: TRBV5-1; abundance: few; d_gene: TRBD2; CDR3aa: CASSLGGLAGRGYF; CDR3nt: TGCGCCAGCAGCTTGGGAGGACTAGCGGGGCGGGGGTATTTT
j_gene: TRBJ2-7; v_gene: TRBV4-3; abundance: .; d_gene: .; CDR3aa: CASSSEKGYEQYF; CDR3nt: TGCGCCAGCAGCTCAGAAAAGGGGTACGAGCAGTACTTC
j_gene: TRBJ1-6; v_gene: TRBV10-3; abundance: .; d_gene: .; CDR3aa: CAISTDYNSPLHF; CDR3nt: TGTGCCATCAGCACAGACTATAATTCACCCCTCCACTTT
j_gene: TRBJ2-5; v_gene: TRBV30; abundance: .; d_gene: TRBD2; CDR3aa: CACSPGTSGSRETQYF; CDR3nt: TGTGCCTGCTCCCCCGGGACTAGCGGGAGCCGAGAGACCCAGTACTTC
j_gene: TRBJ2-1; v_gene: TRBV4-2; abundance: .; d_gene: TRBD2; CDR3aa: CASSQEFRTSNYNEQFF; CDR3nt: TGTGCCAGCAGCCAAGAGTTCAGGACTAGTAACTACAATGAGCAGTTCTTC
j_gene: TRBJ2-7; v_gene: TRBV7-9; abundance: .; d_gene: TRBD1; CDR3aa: CASTREDRVGEQYF; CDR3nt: TGTGCCAGCACCAGGGAAGACAGGGTGGGCGAGCAGTACTTC
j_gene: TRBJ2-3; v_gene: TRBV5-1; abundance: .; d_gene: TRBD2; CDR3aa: CASSRTSGGYTDTQYF; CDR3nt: TGCGCCAGCAGCCGGACTAGCGGGGGCTACACAGATACGCAGTATTTT
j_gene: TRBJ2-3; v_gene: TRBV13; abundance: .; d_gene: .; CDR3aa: CASSFSGELSHTQYF; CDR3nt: TGTGCCAGCAGCTTCTCGGGGGAACTTTCTCATACGCAGTATTTT
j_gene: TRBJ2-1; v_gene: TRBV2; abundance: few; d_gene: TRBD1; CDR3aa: CASTNQPGQGGRQFF; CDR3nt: TGTGCCAGCACCAATCAACCGGGACAGGGCGGTAGGCAGTTCTTC
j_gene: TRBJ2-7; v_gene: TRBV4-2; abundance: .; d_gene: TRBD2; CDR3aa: CASSEAASGLITYEQYF; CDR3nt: TGTGCCAGCAGCGAAGCGGCTAGCGGCCTAATAACCTACGAGCAGTACTTC
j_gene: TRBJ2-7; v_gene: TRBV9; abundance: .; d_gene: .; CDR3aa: CASGGSSYEQYF; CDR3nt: TGTGCCAGTGGGGGGTCCTCCTACGAGCAGTACTTC
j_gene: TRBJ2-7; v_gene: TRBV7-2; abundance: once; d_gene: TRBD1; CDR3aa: CASSRRQGFSYEQYF; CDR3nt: TGTGCCAGCAGCCGCCGACAGGGATTCTCCTACGAGCAGTACTTC
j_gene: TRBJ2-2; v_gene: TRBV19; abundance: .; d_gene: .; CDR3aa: CASSILGRVRNTGELFF; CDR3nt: TGTGCCAGTAGTATATTGGGCAGGGTGAGGAACACCGGGGAGCTGTTTTTT
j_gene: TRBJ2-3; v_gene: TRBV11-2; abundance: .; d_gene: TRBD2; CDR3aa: CASGRGWTDTQYF; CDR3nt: TGTGCCAGCGGGAGGGGTTGGACAGATACGCAGTATTTT
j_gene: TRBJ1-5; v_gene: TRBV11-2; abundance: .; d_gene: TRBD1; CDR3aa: CASSLAPGGDQPQHF; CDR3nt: TGTGCCAGCAGCTTAGCCCCAGGGGGCGATCAGCCCCAGCATTTT
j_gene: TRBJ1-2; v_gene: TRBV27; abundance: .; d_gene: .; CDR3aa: CASSLAGRLGYTF; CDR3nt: TGTGCCAGCAGTTTGGCGGGGAGGCTAGGCTACACCTTC
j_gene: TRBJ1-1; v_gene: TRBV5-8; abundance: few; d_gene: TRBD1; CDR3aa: CASSGGQGSTEAFF; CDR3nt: TGTGCCAGCAGCGGGGGACAGGGTTCCACTGAAGCTTTCTTT
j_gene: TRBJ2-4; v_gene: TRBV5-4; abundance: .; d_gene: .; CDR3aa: CASSLRGARAKNIQYF; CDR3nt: TGTGCCAGCAGCTTGCGGGGGGCGAGGGCCAAAAACATTCAGTACTTC
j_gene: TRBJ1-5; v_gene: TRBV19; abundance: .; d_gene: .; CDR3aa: CASSILRQPQHF; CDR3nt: TGTGCCAGTAGTATACTCAGGCAGCCCCAGCATTTT